This TCR beta chain stems from a study of T-cell reconstitution after alpha-beta-depleted transplantation in children (dated by TCRdb to 2016 to 2018). Study-level background: The study quantitatively tracked T-cell immune reconstitution after TCRalphabeta/CD19-depleted allogeneic hematopoietic cell transplantation in children using TCR repertoire profiling.

Spanning cysteine to phenylalanine, the CDR3 consists of 15 amino acids. Just the 45-base CDR3 DNA is kept, in frame starting at base 1. Trimming leaves V shorter by 7 bases and J shorter by 1 base, with the junction holding 7 bases beyond the gene matches. According to the germline V gene, CDR1 reads MNHNS and CDR2 reads SASEGT. Libraries were built with PCR. The reads were generated on an Illumina HiSeq 2500. TCR library preparation used molecular barcoding, with unique molecular identifiers applied to normalize quantification of the TCRbeta repertoire. TCRdb trimmed public reads at Q25 via fastp, called clones via MiXCR and kept in-frame beta chains. One record per CDR3 amino acid sequence lists the most common genes and DNA. This sample holds about 490,000 distinct CDR3 sequences; about 10% were observed only once. The ten top clones hold approximately 2% of the sample. In the paper's terms, the treatment or condition label means: allogeneic hematopoietic cell transplantation with graft depleted of TCRalphabeta T cells and CD19 B cells. TCRalphabeta/CD19-depleted allogeneic hematopoietic cell grafts were given to the transplant recipients, all of whom were children.

This clonotype was counted once. The clone's antigen remains unknown. Base qualities are missing; no much larger clone stands one base away. One read provides weak support. Study-level results and caveats: In some patients, the high TCRbeta diversity seen at day 60 was put down to recipient T cells and intrathymic progenitors that had survived conditioning. The apparently early alphabetaT-cell count recovery about two months after transplant was reportedly dependent on only several hundred rapidly expanded clones derived from non-depleted graft cells. Hyperexpanded clone frequencies declined over subsequent months; after one year, T-cell counts and TCRbeta diversity were mostly attributed to newly produced T cells.

Sample: PBMCs, taken before TCRalphabeta/CD19-depleted stem cell transplant. The sequence came from a child aged 2 to 15 with inherited bone marrow failure, due to receive a stem cell transplant. The chain links TRBV6-1 with TRBJ2-1, with 7 bases aligning to TRBD2. The CDR3 has the sequence CASNHGAGSYNEQFF. In nucleotide form, the sequence is TGTGCCAGCAACCACGGAGCGGGATCCTACAATGAGCAGTTCTTC.